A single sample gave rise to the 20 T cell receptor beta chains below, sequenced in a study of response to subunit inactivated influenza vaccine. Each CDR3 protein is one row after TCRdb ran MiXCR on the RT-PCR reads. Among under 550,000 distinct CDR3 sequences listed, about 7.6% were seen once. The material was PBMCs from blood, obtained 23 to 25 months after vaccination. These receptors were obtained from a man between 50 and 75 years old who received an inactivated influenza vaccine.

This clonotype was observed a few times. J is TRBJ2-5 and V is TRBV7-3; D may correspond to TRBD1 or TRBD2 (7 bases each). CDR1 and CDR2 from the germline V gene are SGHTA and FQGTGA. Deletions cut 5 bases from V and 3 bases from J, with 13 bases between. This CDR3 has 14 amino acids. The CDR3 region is CASSPGGAKETQYF. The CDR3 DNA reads TGTGCCAGCAGCCCAGGGGGGGCCAAAGAGACCCAGTACTTC.

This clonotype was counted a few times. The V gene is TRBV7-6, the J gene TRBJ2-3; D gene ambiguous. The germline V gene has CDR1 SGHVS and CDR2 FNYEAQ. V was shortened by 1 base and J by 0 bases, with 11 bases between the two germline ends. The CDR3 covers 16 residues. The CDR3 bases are TGTGCCAGCAGCTTAGGTGTGGCCTCTAGCACAGATACGCAGTATTTT. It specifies CASSLGVASSTDTQYF.

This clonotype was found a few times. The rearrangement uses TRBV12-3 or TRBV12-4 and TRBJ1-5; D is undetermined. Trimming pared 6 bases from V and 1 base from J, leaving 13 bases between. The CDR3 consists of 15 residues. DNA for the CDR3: TGTGCCAGCAGGCGCCCCGAGGACAGCAATCAGCCCCAGCATTTT. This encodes CASRRPEDSNQPQHF.

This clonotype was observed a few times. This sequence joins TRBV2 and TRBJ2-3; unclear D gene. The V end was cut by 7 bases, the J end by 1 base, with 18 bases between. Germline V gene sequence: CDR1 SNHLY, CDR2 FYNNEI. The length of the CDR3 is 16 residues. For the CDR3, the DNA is TGTGCCAGCACGGTGGGATTGGGTCGGGGCACAGATACGCAGTATTTT. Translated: CASTVGLGRGTDTQYF.

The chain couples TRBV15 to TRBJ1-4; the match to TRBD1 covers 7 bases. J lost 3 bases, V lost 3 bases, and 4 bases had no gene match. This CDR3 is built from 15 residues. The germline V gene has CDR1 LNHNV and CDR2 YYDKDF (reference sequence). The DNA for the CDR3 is TGTGCCACCAGCAGGGCCGGGACAGCTAATGAAAAACTGTTTTTT. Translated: CATSRAGTANEKLFF.

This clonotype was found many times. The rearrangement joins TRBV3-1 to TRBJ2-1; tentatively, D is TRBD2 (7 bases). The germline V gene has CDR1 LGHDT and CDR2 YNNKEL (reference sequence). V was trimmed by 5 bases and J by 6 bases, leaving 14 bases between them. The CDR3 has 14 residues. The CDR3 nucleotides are TGTGCCAGCAGCTCTAGGGGGGGGCTCAATGAGCAGTTCTTC. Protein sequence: CASSSRGGLNEQFF.

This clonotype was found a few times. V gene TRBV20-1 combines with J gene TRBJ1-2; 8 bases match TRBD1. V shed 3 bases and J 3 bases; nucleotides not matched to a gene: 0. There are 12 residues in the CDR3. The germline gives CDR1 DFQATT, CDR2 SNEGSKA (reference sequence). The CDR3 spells CSARGQDYGYTF. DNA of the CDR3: TGCAGTGCTAGGGGACAGGACTATGGCTACACCTTC.

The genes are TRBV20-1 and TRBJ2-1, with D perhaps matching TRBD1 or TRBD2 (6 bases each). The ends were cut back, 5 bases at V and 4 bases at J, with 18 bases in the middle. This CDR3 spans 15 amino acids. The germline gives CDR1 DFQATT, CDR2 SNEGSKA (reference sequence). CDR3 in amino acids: CSASSRGDAYNEQFF. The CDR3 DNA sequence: TGCAGTGCTTCCAGTAGGGGGGATGCTTACAATGAGCAGTTCTTC.

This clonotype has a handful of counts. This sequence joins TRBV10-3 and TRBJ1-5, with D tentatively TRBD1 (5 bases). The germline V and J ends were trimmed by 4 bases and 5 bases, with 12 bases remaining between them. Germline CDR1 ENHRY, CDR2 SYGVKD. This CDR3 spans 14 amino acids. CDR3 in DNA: TGTGCCATCAGTGCGAGGTGGGACGATCAGCCCCAGCATTTT. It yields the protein CAISARWDDQPQHF.

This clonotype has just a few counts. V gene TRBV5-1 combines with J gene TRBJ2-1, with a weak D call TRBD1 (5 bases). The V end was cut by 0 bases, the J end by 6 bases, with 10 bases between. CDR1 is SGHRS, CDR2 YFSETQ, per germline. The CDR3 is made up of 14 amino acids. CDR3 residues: CASSLALRGNEQFF. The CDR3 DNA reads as TGCGCCAGCAGCTTGGCTCTTAGGGGCAATGAGCAGTTCTTC.

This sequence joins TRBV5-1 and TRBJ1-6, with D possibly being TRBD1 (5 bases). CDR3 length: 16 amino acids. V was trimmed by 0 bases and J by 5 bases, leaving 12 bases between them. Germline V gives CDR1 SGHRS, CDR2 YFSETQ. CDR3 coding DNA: TGCGCCAGCAGCTTGGCCGGGGCATCAGATAATTCACCCCTCCACTTT. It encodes CASSLAGASDNSPLHF.

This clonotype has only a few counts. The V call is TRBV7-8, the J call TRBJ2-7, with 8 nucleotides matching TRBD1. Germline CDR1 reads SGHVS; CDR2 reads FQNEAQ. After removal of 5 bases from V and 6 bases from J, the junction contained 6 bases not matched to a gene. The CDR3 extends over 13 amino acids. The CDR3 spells CASSPGQGLEQYF. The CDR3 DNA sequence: TGTGCCAGCAGCCCAGGACAGGGCCTCGAGCAGTACTTC.

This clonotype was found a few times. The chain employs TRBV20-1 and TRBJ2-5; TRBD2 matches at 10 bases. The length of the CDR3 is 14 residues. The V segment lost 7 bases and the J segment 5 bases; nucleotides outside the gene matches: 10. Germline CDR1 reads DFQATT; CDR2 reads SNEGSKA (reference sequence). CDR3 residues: CSVIPSGGSETQYF. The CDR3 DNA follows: TGCAGTGTTATCCCTAGCGGGGGCTCGGAGACCCAGTACTTC.

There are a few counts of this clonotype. CDR3 in amino acids: CASSLGADGTPYNEQFF. The CDR3 DNA is TGTGCCAGCAGCTTGGGGGCAGACGGGACTCCTTACAATGAGCAGTTCTTC. The gene calls are TRBV5-5 and TRBJ2-1; D is possibly TRBD2 (6 bases). The CDR3 totals 17 residues. In germline, CDR1 is SGHKS, CDR2 YYEKEE (reference sequence). V gave up 0 bases and J gave up 4 bases, with 17 bases separating them.

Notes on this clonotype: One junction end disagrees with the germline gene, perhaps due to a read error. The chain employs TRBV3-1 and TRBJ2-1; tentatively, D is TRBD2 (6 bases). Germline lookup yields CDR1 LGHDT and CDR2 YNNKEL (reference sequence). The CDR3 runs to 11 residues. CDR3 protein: CASSYTGTPFF. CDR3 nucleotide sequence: TGTGCCAGCAGCTATACCGGGACTCCTTTTTTC.

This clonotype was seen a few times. The DNA for the CDR3 is TGTGCCAGCAGTTCCATGACAGGGGGACCCCAAGAGACCCAGTACTTC. It translates to CASSSMTGGPQETQYF. This sequence joins TRBV6-2 or TRBV6-3 and TRBJ2-5, with 9 bases matching TRBD1. V trimming: 4 bases; J trimming: 1 base; junction bases outside the gene matches: 7. CDR3 length: 16 residues. The germline V gene encodes CDR1 MNHEY and CDR2 SVGEGT.

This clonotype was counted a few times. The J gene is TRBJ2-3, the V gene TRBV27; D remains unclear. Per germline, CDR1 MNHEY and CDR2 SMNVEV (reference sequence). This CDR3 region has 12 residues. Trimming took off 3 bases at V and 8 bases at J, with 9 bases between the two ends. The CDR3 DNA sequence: TGTGCCAGCAGTTTTAGGACGGGTACGCAGTATTTT. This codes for CASSFRTGTQYF.

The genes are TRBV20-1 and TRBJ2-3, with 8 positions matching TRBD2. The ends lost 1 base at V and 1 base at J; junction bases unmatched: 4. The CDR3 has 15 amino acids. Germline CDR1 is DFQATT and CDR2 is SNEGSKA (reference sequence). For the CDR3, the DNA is TGCAGTGCTAGAGGCGCGGGGGGACGCACAGATACGCAGTATTTT. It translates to CSARGAGGRTDTQYF.

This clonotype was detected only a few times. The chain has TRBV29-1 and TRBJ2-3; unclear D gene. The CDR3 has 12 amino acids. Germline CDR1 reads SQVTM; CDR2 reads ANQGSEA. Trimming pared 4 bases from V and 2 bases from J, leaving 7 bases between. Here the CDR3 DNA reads TGCAGCGTTGGATACAACACAGATACGCAGTATTTT. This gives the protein CSVGYNTDTQYF.

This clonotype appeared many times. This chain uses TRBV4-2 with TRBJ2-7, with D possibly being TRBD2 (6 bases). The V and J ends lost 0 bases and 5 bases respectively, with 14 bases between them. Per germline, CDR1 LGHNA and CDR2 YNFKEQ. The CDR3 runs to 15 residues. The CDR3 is CASSQDQAGFNEQYF. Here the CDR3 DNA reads TGTGCCAGCAGCCAAGATCAGGCGGGGTTCAACGAGCAGTACTTC.